This T cell receptor beta chain emerged from a study of blood T cell repertoires in COVID-19. Overall study: T cells, B-cell-depleted T cells, or PBMCs provided the cDNA or gDNA that served as material.

Sequenced by immunoSEQ multiplex PCR; TCRdb stores in-frame clones only, minus some. The data show around 290,000 clones, with more than 70% seen just once and around 2% held by the top ten. Trimming shortened V by 4 bases and J by 0 bases, and 16 bases separated the two germline ends. Germline CDR1 reads GTSNPN; CDR2 reads SVGIG (reference sequence). The CDR3 is made up of 16 amino acids. The sample taken for sequencing was PBMCs or T cells enriched from blood (not recorded which). J is TRBJ2-4 and V is TRBV30; D uncertain. The TCR originated in an older woman in a cohort exposed to, infected with or recovered from COVID-19 (not recorded which). The CDR3 DNA follows: TGTGCCTGGAACCTCCCGGGTCTTCTAGCCAAAAACATTCAGTACTTC. As protein: CAWNLPGLLAKNIQYF.